What follows describes a single T cell receptor beta chain. The data belong to a study of blood T cell repertoires in COVID-19. Looking at the study overall: Whether acute or convalescent, the COVID-19 samples came from the United States, Italy and Spain. The cDNA or gDNA used as material had been derived from T cells, B-cell-depleted T cells, or PBMCs.

Method: immunoSEQ multiplex PCR; TCRdb's copy keeps in-frame clones and lacks some. The sample gives roughly 99,000 clones, more than 70% of which show up once; nearly 5% is in the top ten. From germline, CDR1 is KGHSH and CDR2 LQKENI. The J segment lost 1 base and the V segment lost 3 bases, leaving 2 bases of the junction unmatched. The CDR3 extends over 14 amino acids. This TCR was sampled from a man in his forties or fifties with active or convalescent COVID-19. The J gene is TRBJ1-2, the V gene TRBV18, with 7 bases matching TRBD1. Sequencing was performed on peripheral blood. The chain's CDR3 is CASSPGTDNYGYTF. CDR3 coding DNA: TGTGCCAGCTCACCCGGGACAGATAACTATGGCTACACCTTC. Full variable domain (rest looked up from reference TRBV18 and TRBJ1-2): NAGVMQNPRHLVRRRGQEARLRCSPMKGHSHVYWYRQLPEEGLKFMVYLQKENIIDESGMPKERFSAEFPKEGPSILRIQQVVRGDSAAYFCASSPGTDNYGYTFGSGTRLTVV.